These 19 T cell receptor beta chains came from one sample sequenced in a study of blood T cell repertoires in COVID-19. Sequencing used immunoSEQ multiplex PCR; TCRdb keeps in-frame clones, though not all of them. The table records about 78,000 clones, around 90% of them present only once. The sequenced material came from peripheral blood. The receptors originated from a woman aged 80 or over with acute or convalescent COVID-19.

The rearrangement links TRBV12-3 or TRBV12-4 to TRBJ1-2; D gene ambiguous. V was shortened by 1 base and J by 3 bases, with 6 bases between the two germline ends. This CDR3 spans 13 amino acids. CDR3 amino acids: CASSLGTDYGYTF. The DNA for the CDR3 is TGTGCCAGCAGTTTAGGGACTGACTATGGCTACACCTTC.

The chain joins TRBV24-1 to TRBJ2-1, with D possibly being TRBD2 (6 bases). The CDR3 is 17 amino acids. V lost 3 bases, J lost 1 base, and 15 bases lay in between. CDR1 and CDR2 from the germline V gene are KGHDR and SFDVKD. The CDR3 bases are TGTGCCACCAGTGATGTTCGCGGGACTGAGTCCTACAATGAGCAGTTCTTC. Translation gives CATSDVRGTESYNEQFF.

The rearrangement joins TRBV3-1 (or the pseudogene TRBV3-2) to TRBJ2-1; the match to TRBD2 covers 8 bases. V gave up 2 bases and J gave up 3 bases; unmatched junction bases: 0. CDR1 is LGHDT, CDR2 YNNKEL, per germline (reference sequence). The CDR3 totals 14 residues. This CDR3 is CASSQLAGYNEQFF. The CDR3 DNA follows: TGTGCCAGCAGCCAACTAGCGGGCTACAATGAGCAGTTCTTC.

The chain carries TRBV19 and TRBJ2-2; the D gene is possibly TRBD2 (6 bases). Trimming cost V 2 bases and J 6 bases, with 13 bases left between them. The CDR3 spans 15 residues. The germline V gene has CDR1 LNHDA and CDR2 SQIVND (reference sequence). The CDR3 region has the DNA TGTGCCAGTAGTATACGCGGGGTGGGCCCCGGGGAGCTGTTTTTT. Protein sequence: CASSIRGVGPGELFF.

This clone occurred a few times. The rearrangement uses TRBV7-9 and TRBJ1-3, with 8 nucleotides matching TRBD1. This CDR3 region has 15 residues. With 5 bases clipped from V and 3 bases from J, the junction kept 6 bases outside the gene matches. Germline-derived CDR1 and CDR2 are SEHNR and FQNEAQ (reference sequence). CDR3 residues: CASSRQGPYGNTIYF. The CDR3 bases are TGTGCCAGCAGCCGACAGGGGCCATATGGAAACACCATATATTTT.

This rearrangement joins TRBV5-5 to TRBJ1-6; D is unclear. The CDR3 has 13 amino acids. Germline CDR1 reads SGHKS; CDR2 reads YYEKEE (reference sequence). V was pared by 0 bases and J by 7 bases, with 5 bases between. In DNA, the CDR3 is TGTGCCAGCAGCTTGGAGCAAAATTCACCCCTCCACTTT. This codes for CASSLEQNSPLHF.

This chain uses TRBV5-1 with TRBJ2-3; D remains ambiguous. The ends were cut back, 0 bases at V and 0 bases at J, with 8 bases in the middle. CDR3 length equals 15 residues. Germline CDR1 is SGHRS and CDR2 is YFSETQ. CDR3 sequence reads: CASSLERPSTDTQYF. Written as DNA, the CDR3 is TGCGCCAGCAGCTTGGAGCGACCTAGCACAGATACGCAGTATTTT.

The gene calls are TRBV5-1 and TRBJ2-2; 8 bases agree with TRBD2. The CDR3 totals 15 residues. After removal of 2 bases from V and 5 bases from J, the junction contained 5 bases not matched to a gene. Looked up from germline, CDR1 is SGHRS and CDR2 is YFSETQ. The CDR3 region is CASSFGSGNTGELFF. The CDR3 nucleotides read TGCGCCAGCAGCTTTGGTAGCGGGAATACCGGGGAGCTGTTTTTT.

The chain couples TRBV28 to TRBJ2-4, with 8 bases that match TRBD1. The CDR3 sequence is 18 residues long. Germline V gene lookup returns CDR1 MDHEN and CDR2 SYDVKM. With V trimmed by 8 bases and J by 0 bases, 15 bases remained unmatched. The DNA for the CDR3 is TGTGCCAGCTCCTTTCCAGGGGGCGCTTTCGGAGCCAAAAACATTCAGTACTTC. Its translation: CASSFPGGAFGAKNIQYF.

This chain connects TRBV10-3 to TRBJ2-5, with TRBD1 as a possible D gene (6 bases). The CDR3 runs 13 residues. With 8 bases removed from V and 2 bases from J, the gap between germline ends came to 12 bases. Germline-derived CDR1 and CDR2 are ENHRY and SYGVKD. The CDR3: CAIRGGPQETQYF. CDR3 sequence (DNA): TGTGCCATCCGAGGGGGTCCTCAAGAGACCCAGTACTTC.

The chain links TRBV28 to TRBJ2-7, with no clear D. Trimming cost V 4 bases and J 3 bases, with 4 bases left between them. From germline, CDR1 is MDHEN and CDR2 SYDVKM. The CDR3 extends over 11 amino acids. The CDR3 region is CASSYLYEQYF. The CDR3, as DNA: TGTGCCAGCAGTTATCTCTACGAGCAGTACTTC.

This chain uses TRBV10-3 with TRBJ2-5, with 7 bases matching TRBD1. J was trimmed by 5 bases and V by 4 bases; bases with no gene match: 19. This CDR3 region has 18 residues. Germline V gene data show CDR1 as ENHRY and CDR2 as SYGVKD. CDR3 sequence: CAISADTSRTGSSETQYF. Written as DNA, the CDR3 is TGTGCCATCAGTGCTGACACTTCCAGGACAGGATCTTCCGAGACCCAGTACTTC.

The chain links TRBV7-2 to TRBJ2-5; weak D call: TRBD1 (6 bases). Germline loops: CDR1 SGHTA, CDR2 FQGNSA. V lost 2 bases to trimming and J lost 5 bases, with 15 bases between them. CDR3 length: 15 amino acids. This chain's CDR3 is CASSLLGQLTETQYF. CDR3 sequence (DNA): TGTGCCAGCAGCTTATTAGGACAGTTGACGGAGACCCAGTACTTC.

The CDR3 nucleotides read TGCGCCAGCAGCCCGCCGGGACAGGGGGCTGGTGAGCAGTTCTTC. As protein: CASSPPGQGAGEQFF. The chain joins TRBV5-1 to TRBJ2-1, with 12 positions matching TRBD1. Germline V CDR1 and CDR2: SGHRS, YFSETQ. Losses at the gene ends were 4 bases for V and 9 bases for J; bases not matched to a gene: 8. CDR3 length: 15 residues.

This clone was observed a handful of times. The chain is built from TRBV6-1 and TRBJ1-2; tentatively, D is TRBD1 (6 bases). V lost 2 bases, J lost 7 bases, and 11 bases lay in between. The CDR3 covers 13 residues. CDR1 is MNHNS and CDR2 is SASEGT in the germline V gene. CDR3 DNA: TGTGCCAGCAGTGAAACCAGGGGAACTGGCTACACCTTC. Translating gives CASSETRGTGYTF.

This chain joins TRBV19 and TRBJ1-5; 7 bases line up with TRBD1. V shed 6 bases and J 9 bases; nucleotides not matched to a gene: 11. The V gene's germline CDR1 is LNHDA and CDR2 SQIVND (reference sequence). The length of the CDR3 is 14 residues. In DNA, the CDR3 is TGTGCCAGTAGAAGGGACAGCCTCGCGGGGCCCCAGCATTTT. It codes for CASRRDSLAGPQHF. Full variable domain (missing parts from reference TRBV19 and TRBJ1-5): DGGITQSPKYLFRKEGQNVTLSCEQNLNHDAMYWYRQDPGQGLRLIYYSQIVNDFQKGDIAEGYSVSREKKESFPLTVTSAQKNPTAFYLCASRRDSLAGPQHFGDGTRLSIL.

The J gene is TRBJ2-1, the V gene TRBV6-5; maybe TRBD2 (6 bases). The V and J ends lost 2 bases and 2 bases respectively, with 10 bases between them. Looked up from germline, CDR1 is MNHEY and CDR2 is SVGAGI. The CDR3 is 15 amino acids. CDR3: CASSYGGAPYNEQFF. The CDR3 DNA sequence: TGTGCCAGCAGTTACGGCGGGGCCCCCTACAATGAGCAGTTCTTC.

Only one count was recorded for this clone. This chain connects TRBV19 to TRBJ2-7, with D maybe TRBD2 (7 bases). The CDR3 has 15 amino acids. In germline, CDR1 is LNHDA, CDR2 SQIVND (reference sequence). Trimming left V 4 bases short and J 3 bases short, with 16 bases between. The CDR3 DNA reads TGTGCCAGTAGTACCACACAGGGCGGGGGCTACGAGCAGTACTTC. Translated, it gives CASSTTQGGGYEQYF.

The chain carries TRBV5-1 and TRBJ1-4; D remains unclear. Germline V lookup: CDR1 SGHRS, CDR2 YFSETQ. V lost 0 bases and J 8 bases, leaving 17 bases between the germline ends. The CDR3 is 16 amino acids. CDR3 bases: TGCGCCAGCAGCTTGGGGGCCCAGGTGGTTCGAGAAAAACTGTTTTTT. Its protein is CASSLGAQVVREKLFF.